The sequence of this T cell receptor beta chain was determined in a study of shared clonotypes between healthy human individuals. The overall study: There were three CD4 naive, three CD4 memory, two CD8 naive and one CD8 memory plates per donor.

Produced via immunoSEQ multiplex PCR; TCRdb's table is partial and in-frame only. The data show some 2,500,000 clones, with around 92% seen just once and around 0.35% held by the top ten. Germline V lookup: CDR1 SGHRS, CDR2 YFSETQ. Trimming stripped 0 bases from V and 4 bases from J, with 14 bases between. CDR3 length: 15 amino acids. The V and J genes are TRBV5-1 and TRBJ2-7; a weak D match, TRBD2 (6 bases). The TCR sequence derives from a man aged 18 to 35 in good health. Some clones in this sample may be carry-over from other donors' samples. The sequencing input was naive CD4+ T cells from PBMCs. Subset in this sample: CD45RA+ positively selected. In DNA, the CDR3 is TGCGCCAGCAGCTTGGGTTTAGCTAGCGTATACGAGCAGTACTTC. Residues: CASSLGLASVYEQYF.